This TCR beta chain was identified during a study of prognosis after radiotherapy for stage I lung cancer (dated by TCRdb to 2020 to 2023). For context, the study as a whole: Between early 2018 and early 2019, 15 to 20 stage I NSCLC patients were enrolled in Nanjing, China. Peripheral blood TCR beta repertoires were profiled in stage I NSCLC patients before and after stereotactic body radiotherapy, and the repertoires were related to distant failure. SBRT was delivered in 3 to 5 fractions with a biologically effective dose of at least 100 Gy, and image-guided IMRT or VMAT was used for delivery. The study took one blood sample before SBRT and one after SBRT from each of roughly 20 patients and sequenced all 40 or so samples. After SBRT, distant metastases developed in about 20% of the 19 patients at a median of approximately seven months, while the remaining 15 patients had no significant progression. In every patient, SBRT was given without any concurrent therapy. The cohort was made up of 10 to 15 men and over 5 women, with a median age of nearly 75 years and an age range of about 50 to 95 years. Oligometastatic NSCLC after surgical resection of the primary tumor was present in roughly five patients, while newly diagnosed primary stage I lung tumors were present in about 15. Tumor histology was squamous cell carcinoma in about 7 patients and adenocarcinoma in twelve. Every patient was regarded as medically inoperable, because of comorbidities in about twelve cases and refusal of surgery in over 5 cases. Overall study outcomes, separate from this receptor: The study was limited by the small cohort and short follow-up, and independent validation of the study findings is required. Differences by metastasis status were reportedly seen in TRBV and TRBJ usage frequencies, involving two V genes at baseline and, after SBRT, roughly ten V genes and two J genes. No adjustment for multiple comparisons was applied to any of the reported P values. After SBRT, the number of unique TCR clones decreased (median about 9,900 before versus 6,000 to 7,000 after; Wilcoxon paired P=0.011). Post-SBRT Shannon entropy and its change from baseline were lower in patients who developed distant metastases; baseline Shannon entropy was not associated with metastases. No determination of tumor specificity was made for expanded TCR clones.

A history of other malignancies or of prior chemotherapy or radiotherapy was absent in all patients, and node-negative disease was shown on CT and PET/CT in all patients. At each of two time points, about 5.5 milliliters of peripheral venous blood were collected in EDTA tubes. Ficoll-Paque Plus density-gradient centrifugation was used to isolate PBMCs. Right after collection, samples were kept at -80 degrees C until analysis. The V end loses 2 bases and the J end loses 5 bases, and a stretch of 7 bases separates them. The CDR3 goes from the cysteine to the phenylalanine over 12 residues. Of the read, only the CDR3 DNA is kept; its 36 bases are in frame from base 1. CDR1 is given as KGHSH and CDR2 as LQKENI, both from the germline V gene. This clonotype was recorded many times. It has no known antigen specificity. Base quality data are lacking; no much larger clone is found one base away. Two rounds of multiplex PCR were performed to amplify the TCR beta CDR3 region from genomic DNA. In the first round of PCR, primers specific to each TRBV and TRBJ gene were used, and the primer sequences are filed in Chinese patent CN105087789A. The second PCR round used universal primers. The Roche High Pure PCR Template Preparation Kit was used to extract genomic DNA from the frozen PBMCs. The libraries underwent paired-end sequencing with 151 bp reads on an Illumina HiSeq 3000. Per the authors' processing: CutAdapt was used to remove raw reads lacking the multiplex PCR primer sequences. High-quality paired reads were merged into contigs with PEAR. By aligning each contig to reference sequences, MiXCR assigned the TRB V, D and J gene segments to that contig. To remove sequencing errors, CDR3 sequences were clustered according to base quality and sequence similarity. Diversity was measured as Shannon entropy normalized by the natural log of productive TCR sequence number. One minus Shannon entropy divided by the natural log of the number of unique clonotypes was used as the definition of clonality. Progression-free survival cut-offs for repertoire metrics were chosen using the Youden index of ROC curves, with analyses run in R 3.5.3. TCRdb trimmed public reads at Q25 via fastp, called clones via MiXCR and kept in-frame beta chains. A single entry per CDR3 protein holds the most common genes and DNA from its merged rows. TCRdb's processing, not the study's, gives the V and J calls here. For this sample the table gives about 22,000 distinct CDR3 sequences, of which roughly 39% were detected only once. Just over 55% of the sample belongs to the ten largest clones.

The receptor was isolated from a donor aged 50 or older with non-small cell lung cancer. The specimen comprised PBMCs, sampled before or after stereotactic body radiation therapy (not recorded which). Recombination connected TRBV18 to TRBJ2-7; there is no confident call for the D gene. The CDR3 region has the sequence CASSPSTDEQYF. Here is the DNA: TGTGCCAGCTCACCATCCACTGACGAGCAGTACTTC.